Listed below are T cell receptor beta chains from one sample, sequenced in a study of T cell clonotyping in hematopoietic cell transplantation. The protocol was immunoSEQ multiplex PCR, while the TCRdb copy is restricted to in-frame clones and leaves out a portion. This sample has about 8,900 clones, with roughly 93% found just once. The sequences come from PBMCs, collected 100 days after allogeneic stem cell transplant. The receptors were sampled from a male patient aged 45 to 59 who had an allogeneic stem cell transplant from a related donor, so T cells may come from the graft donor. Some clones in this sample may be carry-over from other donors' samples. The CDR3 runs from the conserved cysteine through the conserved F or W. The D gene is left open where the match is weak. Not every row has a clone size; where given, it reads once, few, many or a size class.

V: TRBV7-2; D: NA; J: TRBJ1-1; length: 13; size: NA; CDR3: CASSTSWTAEAFF; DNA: TGTGCCAGCAGCACAAGCTGGACAGCTGAAGCTTTCTTT
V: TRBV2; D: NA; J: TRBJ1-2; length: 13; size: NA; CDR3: CASSGGIVYGYTF; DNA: TGTGCCAGCAGCGGGGGGATTGTCTATGGCTACACCTTC
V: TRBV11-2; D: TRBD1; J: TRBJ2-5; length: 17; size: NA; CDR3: CASSGTGADFQKETQYF; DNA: TGTGCCAGCAGCGGGACAGGGGCCGACTTCCAAAAAGAGACCCAGTACTTC
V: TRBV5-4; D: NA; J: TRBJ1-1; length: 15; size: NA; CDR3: CASSQNSGLNTEAFF; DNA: TGTGCCAGCAGCCAAAATTCGGGTTTGAACACTGAAGCTTTCTTT
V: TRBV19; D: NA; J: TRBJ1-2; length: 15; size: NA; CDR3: CASRPTGPFNYGYTF; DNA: TGTGCCAGTAGACCCACGGGACCTTTTAACTATGGCTACACCTTC
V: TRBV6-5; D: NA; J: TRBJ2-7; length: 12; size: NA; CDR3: CASRTQSGVEVF; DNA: TGTGCCAGCAGGACACAGTCAGGGGTCGAAGTCTTC
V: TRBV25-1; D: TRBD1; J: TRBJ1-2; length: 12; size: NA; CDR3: CASSLPGTAPVF; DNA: TGTGCCAGCAGTTTGCCCGGGACAGCCCCTGTTTTC
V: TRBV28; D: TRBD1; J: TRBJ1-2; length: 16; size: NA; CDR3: CASSARRGQGTYGYTF; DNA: TGTGCCAGCAGCGCCCGTCGGGGACAGGGAACCTATGGCTACACCTTC
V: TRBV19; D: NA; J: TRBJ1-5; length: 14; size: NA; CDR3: CASSISTGSQPQHF; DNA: TGTGCCAGTAGTATCTCAACAGGGTCACAGCCCCAGCATTTT
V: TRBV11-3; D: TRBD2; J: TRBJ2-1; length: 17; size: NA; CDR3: CASSLGGTSGRRAEQFF; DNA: TGTGCCAGCAGCTTAGGCGGGACTAGCGGGAGAAGGGCTGAGCAGTTCTTC
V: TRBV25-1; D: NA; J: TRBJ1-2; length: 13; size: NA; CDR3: CASRGTRNYGYTF; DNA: TGTGCCAGCAGGGGGACACGCAACTATGGCTACACCTTC
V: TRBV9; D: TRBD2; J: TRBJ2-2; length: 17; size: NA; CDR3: CASSDPSGGVNTGELFF; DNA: TGTGCCAGCAGCGACCCTAGCGGGGGGGTAAACACCGGGGAGCTGTTTTTT
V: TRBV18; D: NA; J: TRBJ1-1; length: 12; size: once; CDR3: CASSPEAREAFF; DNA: TGTGCCAGCTCACCTGAAGCGCGAGAAGCTTTCTTT
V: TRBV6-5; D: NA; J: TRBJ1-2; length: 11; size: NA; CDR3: CASSSFDGYTF; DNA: TGTGCCAGCAGCTCCTTCGATGGCTACACCTTC
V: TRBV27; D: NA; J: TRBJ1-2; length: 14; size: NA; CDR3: CASKVAGGAYGYTF; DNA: TGTGCCAGCAAGGTGGCGGGGGGCGCCTATGGCTACACCTTC
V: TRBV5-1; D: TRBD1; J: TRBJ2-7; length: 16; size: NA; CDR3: CASSLGGTGDLGEQYF; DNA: TGCGCCAGCAGCTTGGGGGGGACAGGGGATCTGGGCGAGCAGTACTTC
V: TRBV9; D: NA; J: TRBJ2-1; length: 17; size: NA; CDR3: CASSDSYRDASYNEQFF; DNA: TGTGCCAGCAGCGACTCCTACCGGGACGCCTCCTACAATGAGCAGTTCTTC
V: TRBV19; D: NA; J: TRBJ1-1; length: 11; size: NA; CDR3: CASMKNTEAFF; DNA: TGTGCCAGTATGAAGAACACTGAAGCTTTCTTT